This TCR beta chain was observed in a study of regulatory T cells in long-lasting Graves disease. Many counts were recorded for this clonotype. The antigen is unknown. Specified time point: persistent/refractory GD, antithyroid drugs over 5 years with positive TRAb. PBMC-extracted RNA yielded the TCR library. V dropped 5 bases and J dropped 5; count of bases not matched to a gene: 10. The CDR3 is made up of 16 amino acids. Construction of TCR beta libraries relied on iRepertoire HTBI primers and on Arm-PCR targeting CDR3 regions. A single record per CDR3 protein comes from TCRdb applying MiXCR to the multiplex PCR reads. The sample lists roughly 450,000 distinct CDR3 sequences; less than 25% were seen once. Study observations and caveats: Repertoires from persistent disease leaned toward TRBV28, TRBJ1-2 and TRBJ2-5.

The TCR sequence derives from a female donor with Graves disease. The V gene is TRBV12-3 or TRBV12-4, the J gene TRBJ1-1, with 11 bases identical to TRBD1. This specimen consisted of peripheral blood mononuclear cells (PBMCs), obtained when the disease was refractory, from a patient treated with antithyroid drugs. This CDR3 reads CASSAGQGGYWTEAFF. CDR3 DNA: TGTGCCAGCAGTGCGGGACAGGGGGGTTATTGGACTGAAGCTTTCTTT.